Following are 29 T cell receptor beta chains from one sample sequenced in a study of blood T cell repertoires in COVID-19. Assay: immunoSEQ multiplex PCR; the TCRdb copy retains only in-frame clones and omits some. This table holds 350,000 or so clones, more than 90% found once. Sample: PBMCs or T cells enriched from blood (not recorded which). The receptor source for this set is a woman aged 25 to 39 who had recovered from COVID-19.

The rearrangement joins TRBV5-1 to TRBJ1-5, with D possibly matching TRBD1 (5 bases). The V gene's germline CDR1 is SGHRS and CDR2 YFSETQ. The CDR3 extends over 15 amino acids. Trimming left V 1 base short and J 3 bases short, with 11 bases between. The CDR3 is CASSLFQGPNQPQHF. In nucleotides, the CDR3 is TGCGCCAGCAGCTTGTTCCAGGGTCCCAATCAGCCCCAGCATTTT.

CDR3 protein: CASSTRHLNTEAFF. CDR3 nucleotides: TGTGCCAGCAGTACGCGACACCTGAACACTGAAGCTTTCTTT. V usage is TRBV28 and J usage is TRBJ1-1; D not resolved. This CDR3 contains 14 residues. With 5 bases removed from V and 0 bases from J, the gap between germline ends came to 10 bases. Germline V gene lookup returns CDR1 MDHEN and CDR2 SYDVKM.

The chain has TRBV19 and TRBJ1-2, with D possibly being TRBD1 (6 bases). Germline V lookup: CDR1 LNHDA, CDR2 SQIVND (reference sequence). The V and J ends lost 6 bases and 12 bases respectively, with 20 bases between them. The CDR3 is 13 residues long. The CDR3 nucleotides read TGTGCCAGTAGCGGGGCGGGGGCGTTAGGGGACACCTTC. Its translation is CASSGAGALGDTF.

V is TRBV11-3 and J is TRBJ2-3; 9 nucleotides match TRBD2. The germline gives CDR1 SGHNT, CDR2 YENEEA. Germline trimming cut 1 base from V and 6 bases from J; bases unmatched to any gene: 2. The CDR3 is made up of 14 amino acids. CDR3 residues: CASSLGTSEDTQYF. Written as DNA, the CDR3 is TGTGCCAGCAGCTTAGGGACTAGCGAGGATACGCAGTATTTT.

V usage is TRBV7-2 and J usage is TRBJ1-2; 11 nucleotides agree with TRBD1. The CDR3 loop spans 17 amino acids. V shed 10 bases and J 4 bases; nucleotides not matched to a gene: 17. Germline V lookup: CDR1 SGHTA, CDR2 FQGNSA. The CDR3: CAIRIEDRGLYSYGYTF. The CDR3 nucleotides are TGTGCCATCCGGATAGAGGACAGGGGGCTATATAGCTATGGCTACACCTTC.

The chain couples TRBV28 to TRBJ1-5, with 9 bases identical to TRBD1. Unmatched junction bases numbered 15, after V lost 7 bases and J lost 5 bases. Germline CDR1 is MDHEN and CDR2 is SYDVKM. The CDR3 is made up of 17 amino acids. CDR3 in amino acids: CASNSLSTQGAHQPQHF. DNA for the CDR3: TGTGCCAGCAATTCCTTGTCTACACAGGGGGCCCATCAGCCCCAGCATTTT.

The CDR3 spells CATSDSTVYEQYF. CDR3 coding DNA: TGTGCCACCAGTGACTCGACTGTCTACGAGCAGTACTTC. The rearrangement links TRBV24-1 to TRBJ2-7, with no clear D. Germline values: CDR1 KGHDR, CDR2 SFDVKD. Trimming took 4 bases from V and 3 from J, leaving 9 bases between them. The CDR3 has 13 residues.

V and J are TRBV7-2 and TRBJ1-6; 10 bases fit TRBD1. This CDR3 spans 15 amino acids. With V trimmed by 4 bases and J by 10 bases, 7 bases remained unmatched. From germline, CDR1 is SGHTA and CDR2 FQGNSA. This CDR3 reads CASSSGTGVLSPLHF. In DNA, the CDR3 is TGTGCCAGCAGCTCCGGGACAGGGGTTTTATCACCCCTCCACTTT.

Here the CDR3 reads CAGGRGSNTIYF. The CDR3 DNA sequence: TGTGCCGGAGGCAGGGGCTCAAACACCATATATTTT. V and J are TRBV30 and TRBJ1-3; D might be TRBD1 (6 bases). This CDR3 has 12 residues. Germline V lookup: CDR1 GTSNPN, CDR2 SVGIG (reference sequence). The germline V and J ends were trimmed by 8 bases and 6 bases, with 14 bases remaining between them.

CDR3 amino acids: CASSFLTGDTEAFF. DNA for the CDR3: TGCGCCAGCAGCTTTCTAACAGGGGACACTGAAGCTTTCTTT. The V call is TRBV5-1, the J call TRBJ1-1; 7 nucleotides agree with TRBD1. This CDR3 region has 14 residues. Germline V gene data show CDR1 as SGHRS and CDR2 as YFSETQ. J gave up 3 bases and V 2 bases, and 4 bases lay outside the gene matches.

The V gene is TRBV10-3, the J gene TRBJ1-2; D unclear. The CDR3 extends over 14 amino acids. V was trimmed by 0 bases and J by 2 bases, leaving 7 bases between them. The germline CDR1 and CDR2 sequences are ENHRY and SYGVKD. CDR3 nucleotide sequence: TGTGCCATCAGTGAGTCAGGAGAGAACTATGGCTACACCTTC. It encodes CAISESGENYGYTF.

J is TRBJ1-5 and V is TRBV19; TRBD1 aligns across 9 bases. Germline CDR1 and CDR2: LNHDA and SQIVND (reference sequence). V was pared by 9 bases and J by 6 bases, with 3 bases of the junction left unmatched. The CDR3 runs to 12 residues. CDR3 region: CASTDRGQPQHF. The CDR3 region has the DNA TGTGCCAGCACGGACAGGGGTCAGCCCCAGCATTTT.

The chain uses TRBV2 and TRBJ1-1, with 8 nucleotides matching TRBD1. V dropped 5 bases and J dropped 4; count of bases not matched to a gene: 3. The CDR3 sequence is 13 residues long. CDR1 SNHLY and CDR2 FYNNEI come from the germline V gene. DNA for the CDR3: TGTGCCAGCAGTTCCGGACAGGGCACTGAAGCTTTCTTT. This sequence encodes CASSSGQGTEAFF.

The chain carries TRBV2 and TRBJ1-4, with a weak D call TRBD1 (6 bases). There are 13 residues in the CDR3. V was trimmed by 5 bases and J by 6 bases, leaving 10 bases between them. Germline V gene sequence: CDR1 SNHLY, CDR2 FYNNEI. CDR3 loop: CASSTGTDEKLFF. DNA of the CDR3: TGTGCCAGCAGTACAGGGACGGATGAAAAACTGTTTTTT.

This sequence joins TRBV29-1 and TRBJ2-3; tentative D call: TRBD2 (5 bases). The V end lost 4 bases, the J end lost 4 bases, and 9 bases lay between the germline ends. The CDR3 covers 12 residues. Germline CDR1 and CDR2: SQVTM and ANQGSEA. CDR3 amino acids: CSVADLSDTQYF. The CDR3 nucleotides are TGCAGCGTTGCGGACTTATCAGATACGCAGTATTTT.

The V call is TRBV5-1, the J call TRBJ2-3; 11 bases map to TRBD2. Trimming cost V 8 bases and J 4 bases; bases outside gene matches: 9. The CDR3 is made up of 15 amino acids. Germline assignment: CDR1 SGHRS and CDR2 YFSETQ. CDR3 coding DNA: TGCGCCAGTCAGACTAGCGGGACGTTACCAGATACGCAGTATTTT. Its protein product is CASQTSGTLPDTQYF.

The genes are TRBV12-3 or TRBV12-4 and TRBJ1-2; maybe TRBD1 (5 bases). Trimming removed 3 bases at V and 5 bases at J, with 10 bases between. The CDR3 consists of 13 residues. The CDR3 bases are TGTGCCAGCAGTTTGGCGACAGATTATGGCTACACCTTC. This codes for CASSLATDYGYTF.

The chain uses TRBV29-1 and TRBJ1-2; D is perhaps TRBD1 (5 bases). V was clipped by 3 bases and J by 4 bases, with 12 bases between them. The CDR3 runs 13 residues. Germline CDR1 reads SQVTM; CDR2 reads ANQGSEA. CDR3: CSVDAGQGYGYTF. The CDR3 bases are TGCAGCGTTGACGCAGGGCAGGGCTATGGCTACACCTTC.

The chain joins TRBV28 to TRBJ2-5; weak D call: TRBD2 (5 bases). There are 14 residues in the CDR3. The germline gives CDR1 MDHEN, CDR2 SYDVKM. The ends were cut back, 5 bases at V and 4 bases at J, with 14 bases in the middle. The CDR3 protein is CASSTGLAVETQYF. In DNA form, the CDR3 reads TGTGCCAGCAGTACCGGACTGGCGGTAGAGACCCAGTACTTC.

This sequence joins TRBV6-1 and TRBJ1-6; 8 positions agree with TRBD1. V shed 3 bases, J shed 7 bases, and the junction held 8 bases outside the gene matches. In germline, CDR1 is MNHNS, CDR2 SASEGT. The CDR3 loop spans 16 amino acids. CDR3 amino acids: CASSDPRGRGNSPLHF. In DNA, the CDR3 is TGTGCCAGCAGTGACCCCAGGGGGCGCGGAAATTCACCCCTCCACTTT.

The chain links TRBV28 to TRBJ2-3; 12 nucleotides line up with TRBD2. CDR1 and CDR2 (germline): MDHEN, SYDVKM. The CDR3 has 18 amino acids. Trimming cost V 7 bases and J 4 bases; bases outside gene matches: 15. The chain's CDR3 is CASTVFPLTSGGADTQYF. The CDR3 DNA reads as TGTGCCAGCACCGTTTTCCCCCTGACTAGCGGGGGAGCAGATACGCAGTATTTT. Complete variable domain (other parts from reference TRBV28 and TRBJ2-3): DVKVTQSSRYLVKRTGEKVFLECVQDMDHENMFWYRQDPGLGLRLIYFSYDVKMKEKGDIPEGYSVSREKKERFSLILESASTNQTSMYLCASTVFPLTSGGADTQYFGPGTRLTVL.

This chain joins TRBV11-3 and TRBJ1-2, with 8 positions matching TRBD1. This CDR3 contains 13 residues. CDR1 is SGHNT, CDR2 YENEEA, per germline. The V gene end was trimmed by 4 bases and the J gene end by 2 bases; junction bases not matched to a gene: 0. The CDR3 here is CASSWTGNYGYTF. In DNA, the CDR3 is TGTGCCAGCAGCTGGACAGGGAACTATGGCTACACCTTC.

This sequence joins TRBV2 and TRBJ1-4, with 9 bases matching TRBD1. V lost 5 bases and J lost 7; bases outside the gene matches: 5. CDR1 and CDR2 (germline): SNHLY, FYNNEI. This CDR3 is 14 amino acids long. DNA of the CDR3: TGTGCCAGCAGTCCGACAGGGGGTAGTGAAAAACTGTTTTTT. Protein: CASSPTGGSEKLFF.

The genes are TRBV9 and TRBJ2-3; 9 bases are shared with TRBD2. CDR3 size: 16 residues. The ends lost 2 bases at V and 3 bases at J; junction bases unmatched: 7. In germline, CDR1 is SGDLS, CDR2 YYNGEE. CDR3 amino acids: CASSVAGGLGTDTQYF. The CDR3, as DNA: TGTGCCAGCAGCGTCGCGGGAGGGTTAGGTACAGATACGCAGTATTTT.

This chain joins TRBV28 and TRBJ1-1; 10 bases map to TRBD1. The ends lost 6 bases at V and 6 bases at J; junction bases unmatched: 10. Germline V CDR1 and CDR2: MDHEN, SYDVKM. The CDR3 is 15 amino acids. This chain's CDR3 is CASRGMTGGAAEAFF. The CDR3 DNA sequence: TGTGCCAGCAGGGGGATGACAGGGGGCGCGGCTGAAGCTTTCTTT.

The gene calls are TRBV5-4 and TRBJ2-5, with D possibly matching TRBD1 (8 bases). CDR1 SGHNT and CDR2 YYREEE come from the germline V gene (reference sequence). V was cut by 5 bases and J by 4 bases, with 18 bases left in between. The CDR3 extends over 15 amino acids. CDR3 bases: TGTGCCAGCAGGCAGACTACAGGGGGGGGAGAGACCCAGTACTTC. This encodes CASRQTTGGGETQYF.

V gene TRBV5-1 combines with J gene TRBJ2-5; 7 bases line up with TRBD2. J was trimmed by 4 bases and V by 0 bases; bases with no gene match: 3. This CDR3 spans 14 amino acids. The V gene's germline CDR1 is SGHRS and CDR2 YFSETQ. CDR3 amino acids: CASSLVGGRETQYF. The DNA of the CDR3 is TGCGCCAGCAGCTTGGTCGGGGGGAGAGAGACCCAGTACTTC.

The chain combines TRBV4-2 with TRBJ2-7; no firm D call. This CDR3 is 15 amino acids long. With 2 bases removed from V and 0 bases from J, the gap between germline ends came to 11 bases. Germline values: CDR1 LGHNA, CDR2 YNFKEQ. In nucleotides, the CDR3 is TGTGCCAGCAGCCAACAAGCGACCGGCTCCTACGAGCAGTACTTC. Amino acids: CASSQQATGSYEQYF.

The rearrangement joins TRBV25-1 to TRBJ1-2; 7 positions agree with TRBD1. V lost 4 bases to trimming and J lost 7 bases; unmatched junction nucleotides: 12. Germline V gene lookup returns CDR1 MGHDK and CDR2 SYGVNS. The CDR3 is 15 residues long. The CDR3 region is CASSGWTGILGGYTF. CDR3 DNA sequence: TGTGCCAGCAGTGGGTGGACAGGTATTTTGGGTGGCTACACCTTC.